The rows below give T cell receptor beta chains drawn from one sample of a study of blood T cell repertoires in COVID-19. Generated by immunoSEQ multiplex PCR, the TCRdb table keeps only in-frame clones and is missing some. The sample yields 200,000 to 300,000 clones, roughly 80% seen once. The sequencing sample was made of peripheral blood. The receptor source for this set is an elderly woman with acute or convalescent COVID-19. CDR3s include the opening cysteine and the closing phenylalanine or tryptophan. A D gene is named only where the DNA matches it firmly. Only some rows state a clone size, as once, few, many or a class for expanded clones.

d_call	v_call	clone_size	j_call	cdr3_nt	cdr3_aa
.	TRBV6-6	.	TRBJ1-2	TGTGCCAGCAGTTTTTCCGGGGGGGCCGGCTACACCTTC	CASSFSGGAGYTF
.	TRBV4-1	.	TRBJ1-4	TGCGCCAGCAGCCAAGATTTGGCAGGTCCGAATGAAAAACTGTTTTTT	CASSQDLAGPNEKLFF
TRBD2	TRBV5-8	.	TRBJ2-5	TGTGCCAGCAGCTTAGTAGGAGGAGACACTAGCGGGAGCCAAGAGACCCAGTACTTC	CASSLVGGDTSGSQETQYF
.	TRBV10-3	.	TRBJ2-7	TGTGCCATCAGTGAGCTGGGGGCAGGGATGGGCTACGAGCAGTACTTC	CAISELGAGMGYEQYF
.	TRBV27	.	TRBJ1-4	TGTGCCAGCAGCCCAAGTTGGGGCGTAACTAATGAAAAACTGTTTTTT	CASSPSWGVTNEKLFF
.	TRBV19	.	TRBJ1-1	TGTGCCAGTAGTATCAGGGTTCTCACTGAAGCTTTCTTT	CASSIRVLTEAFF
.	TRBV2	once	TRBJ1-1	TGTGCCAGTACCGATCGGGACAACATGAACACTGAAGCTTTCTTT	CASTDRDNMNTEAFF
TRBD1	TRBV29-1	few	TRBJ1-2	TGCAGCGTCAGACAGGGGGATGGCTACACCTTC	CSVRQGDGYTF
.	TRBV6-1	.	TRBJ1-1	TGTGCCAGCAGTGAAGCGCCGGGACTGCCCACTGAAGCTTTCTTT	CASSEAPGLPTEAFF
TRBD2	TRBV27	.	TRBJ2-1	TGTGCCAGCAGTTATACGGGACTAGCACCGTCCAGCTCCTACAATGAGCAGTTCTTC	CASSYTGLAPSSSYNEQFF
TRBD2	TRBV5-1	.	TRBJ2-3	TGCGCCAGCAGCAGCGGACTAGCGGGGGGGCCTAGCACAGATACGCAGTATTTT	CASSSGLAGGPSTDTQYF
TRBD1	TRBV18	.	TRBJ1-1	TGTGCCAGCTCACGTCTGGTAGGACAGGATGCTTTCTTT	CASSRLVGQDAFF
.	TRBV7-8	.	TRBJ1-5	TGTGCCAGCAGCCCGGGGAGTCAAGATCAGCCCCAGCATTTT	CASSPGSQDQPQHF
TRBD2	TRBV28	.	TRBJ2-1	TGTGCCAGCAGTTCTCGACTAGCGGGTACCAATGAGCAGTTCTTC	CASSSRLAGTNEQFF
.	TRBV28	.	TRBJ1-5	TGTGCCAGCAGTCTCCGCGGCAATAAGGGGAATCAGCCCCAGCATTTT	CASSLRGNKGNQPQHF
.	TRBV5-1	.	TRBJ1-2	TGCGCCAGCAGCTTCGGTACAGAATATGGCTACACCTTC	CASSFGTEYGYTF
.	TRBV29-1	.	TRBJ1-2	TGCAGCGCCGGGGGGGGATTCTATGGCTACACCTTC	CSAGGGFYGYTF
TRBD1	TRBV3-1/TRBV3-2	few	TRBJ2-3	TGTGCCAGCAGCCCCCGGGACAGGGGGATCGTAGATACGCAGTATTTT	CASSPRDRGIVDTQYF
.	TRBV19	.	TRBJ1-5	TGTGCCAGTAGTACCTCGGCAGGTCCCGGTCAGCCCCAGCATTTT	CASSTSAGPGQPQHF
.	TRBV19	once	TRBJ1-1	TGTGCCAGTAATGTGGGTCGGGACACTGAAGCTTTCTTT	CASNVGRDTEAFF
TRBD1	TRBV18	.	TRBJ2-6	TGTGCCAGCTCACCGGGGACAGGGGGCTCTGGGGCCAACGTCCTGACTTTC	CASSPGTGGSGANVLTF
.	TRBV19	.	TRBJ1-1	TGTGCCACCACTCGGCAGGGGAATTGGAACACTGAAGCTTTCTTT	CATTRQGNWNTEAFF
.	TRBV5-1	once	TRBJ2-5	TGCGCCAGCAGCTTGGAGGGGTCCCAAGTGACCCAGTACTTC	CASSLEGSQVTQYF
TRBD1	TRBV9	.	TRBJ1-3	TGTGCCAGCAGCGTACAGGGGGCCACTGGAAACACCATATATTTT	CASSVQGATGNTIYF
.	TRBV3-1/TRBV3-2	.	TRBJ2-4	TGTGCCAGCAGCCAATACCAAGCGGAGAACATTCAGTACTTC	CASSQYQAENIQYF
.	TRBV6-5	.	TRBJ1-2	TGTGCCAGCAGTCGGGGTGGTGGCTACACCTTC	CASSRGGGYTF
.	TRBV3-1/TRBV3-2	.	TRBJ1-6	TGTGCCAGCAGCCGGACAGAGTATAATTCACCCCTCCACTTT	CASSRTEYNSPLHF
.	TRBV3-1/TRBV3-2	.	TRBJ1-6	TGTGCCAGCAGCCAAGATAGGGGCAGAACACCCCTCCACTTT	CASSQDRGRTPLHF
TRBD1	TRBV7-9	.	TRBJ1-3	TGTGCCAGCAGCCGAGGGACAGATGGAAACACCATATATTTT	CASSRGTDGNTIYF
.	TRBV28	.	TRBJ2-7	TGCGCCACCGAGCGGGGACAAACCTACGAGCAGTACTTC	CATERGQTYEQYF
TRBD2	TRBV28	.	TRBJ2-3	TGTGCCAGCAGTAGCCTGGGACTAGCGAGCACAGATACGCAGTATTTT	CASSSLGLASTDTQYF
.	TRBV5-3	few	TRBJ1-3	TGTGCCAGAAGCTTGGAGGGAGGCAGGGCTATAAGGACGGGAGGAAACACCATATATTTT	CARSLEGGRAIRTGGNTIYF
.	TRBV4-2	.	TRBJ1-6	TGTGCCAGCAGCCAAGATTTAGAGGGTAGTAGGTCCCTCCACTTT	CASSQDLEGSRSLHF
.	TRBV3-1/TRBV3-2	.	TRBJ2-7	TGTGCCAGCAGCCAAGAGTTTAGGGGAGGGGGCGAGCAGTACTTC	CASSQEFRGGGEQYF
TRBD2	TRBV5-1	.	TRBJ2-1	TGCGCCAGCAGCCAGACTAGCGGGCCCTACAATGAGCAGTTCTTC	CASSQTSGPYNEQFF
TRBD1	TRBV28	.	TRBJ1-6	TGTGCCAGCAGTACGCGTAGGGGGCTGGAATCACCCCTCCACTTT	CASSTRRGLESPLHF
.	TRBV11-2	.	TRBJ2-7	TGTGCCAGCAGCTTAACGGTCGGTGGAGTCGGGGAGCAGTACTTC	CASSLTVGGVGEQYF
.	TRBV6-5	once	TRBJ2-3	TGTGCCAGCAGTTGGGCCTCGGTGGGGCAGTATTTT	CASSWASVGQYF
TRBD1	TRBV25-1	.	TRBJ1-5	TGTGCCAGCAGTGCAGGACAGGGGGTAAATCAGCCCCAGCATTTT	CASSAGQGVNQPQHF
TRBD1	TRBV7-6	once	TRBJ1-1	TGTGCCAGCAGCCGGGACAGGGTGACTGAAGCTTTCTTT	CASSRDRVTEAFF
TRBD1	TRBV30	.	TRBJ1-6	TGTGCCTGTCTTCGACAGGGAAGCTCCTATAATTCACCCCTCCACTTT	CACLRQGSSYNSPLHF
.	TRBV12-3/TRBV12-4	.	TRBJ2-3	TGTGCCAGCATTGCCTCCGACAGCGATACGCAGTATTTT	CASIASDSDTQYF
TRBD1	TRBV12-3/TRBV12-4	once	TRBJ1-2	TGTGCCAGCAGTTGGACAGGAGGCTATGGCTACACCTTC	CASSWTGGYGYTF